The 26 T cell receptor beta chains listed next were all sequenced from one sample in a study of blood T cell repertoires in COVID-19. The table came from immunoSEQ multiplex PCR; TCRdb's copy has only in-frame clones and leaves some out. The repertoire holds 280,000 or so clones, with roughly 85% as singletons. The sample comprised PBMCs or T cells enriched from blood (not recorded which). The receptors originated from a woman aged 45-65 years who had recovered from COVID-19.

The rearrangement joins TRBV5-1 to TRBJ1-3; D gene uncertain. This CDR3 comprises 14 residues. The ends were cut back, 0 bases at V and 5 bases at J, with 9 bases in the middle. The germline V gene has CDR1 SGHRS and CDR2 YFSETQ. The CDR3 is CASSLGLGRNTIYF. The CDR3 region has the DNA TGCGCCAGCAGCTTGGGGCTCGGGAGAAACACCATATATTTT.

This chain uses TRBV5-1 with TRBJ2-3; 11 nucleotides match TRBD2. The CDR3 covers 17 residues. CDR1 and CDR2 (germline): SGHRS, YFSETQ. Trimming at V came to 4 bases and at J to 0 bases, leaving 7 bases not matched to a gene. The CDR3 nucleotides read TGCGCCAGCAGCATCCGACTAGCGGGACAAAGCACAGATACGCAGTATTTT. Translating gives CASSIRLAGQSTDTQYF.

This chain uses TRBV2 with TRBJ2-2, with D maybe TRBD1 (5 bases). V gave up 3 bases and J gave up 0 bases, with 14 bases separating them. The CDR3 has 17 amino acids. Germline CDR1 is SNHLY and CDR2 is FYNNEI. In DNA form, the CDR3 reads TGTGCCAGCAGTGATCCGTTGACAGCTACGAACACCGGGGAGCTGTTTTTT. Its protein is CASSDPLTATNTGELFF.

This clone was detected only once. The chain is built from TRBV3-1 (or the pseudogene TRBV3-2) and TRBJ2-3, with 10 bases matching TRBD2. CDR3 length: 17 residues. V was pared by 4 bases and J by 1 base, with 8 bases of the junction left unmatched. CDR1 is LGHDT and CDR2 is YNNKEL in the germline V gene (reference sequence). DNA of the CDR3: TGTGCCAGCAGCCGTATAACTAGCGGGGCGGGCACAGATACGCAGTATTTT. Residues: CASSRITSGAGTDTQYF.

The rearrangement links TRBV13 to TRBJ2-2; 9 bases are shared with TRBD1. Unmatched junction bases numbered 4, after V lost 5 bases and J lost 0 bases. This CDR3 has 16 residues. Germline V gene lookup returns CDR1 PRHDT and CDR2 FYEKMQ (reference sequence). CDR3 DNA: TGTGCCAGCAGCACCAGACAGGGGGCGAACACCGGGGAGCTGTTTTTT. Encoded protein: CASSTRQGANTGELFF.

The chain is built from TRBV11-2 and TRBJ2-7; D not resolved. The CDR3 contains 12 residues. Germline CDR1 reads SGHAT; CDR2 reads FQNNGV. V was pared by 4 bases and J by 1 base, with 5 bases between. The CDR3 is CASSSQSYEQYF. In nucleotides, the CDR3 is TGTGCCAGCAGCTCCCAATCCTACGAGCAGTACTTC.

V is TRBV28 and J is TRBJ1-1; perhaps TRBD1 as D (5 bases). V was cut by 2 bases and J by 2 bases, with 15 bases left in between. The CDR3 extends over 16 amino acids. CDR1 and CDR2 (germline): MDHEN, SYDVKM. The CDR3 loop reads CASSLSPGLVNTEAFF. In DNA form, the CDR3 reads TGTGCCAGCAGTTTAAGTCCAGGGCTGGTCAACACTGAAGCTTTCTTT.

This clone appeared a single time. The rearrangement uses TRBV10-3 and TRBJ1-2; no reliable D call. The CDR3 loop spans 13 amino acids. The V end was cut by 6 bases, the J end by 5 bases, with 13 bases between. CDR1 ENHRY and CDR2 SYGVKD come from the germline V gene. In DNA, the CDR3 is TGTGCCATCAGAAGAGGACTTTCATATGGCTACACCTTC. This sequence encodes CAIRRGLSYGYTF.

The rearrangement links TRBV4-1 to TRBJ2-5; D gene uncertain. Germline V gene data show CDR1 as MGHRA and CDR2 as YSYEKL. The CDR3 contains 16 residues. Trimming pared 4 bases from V and 1 base from J, leaving 16 bases between. CDR3 residues: CASSPRFSLLQETQYF. The CDR3 DNA reads as TGCGCCAGCAGCCCAAGATTCAGTCTCCTCCAAGAGACCCAGTACTTC.

The J gene is TRBJ1-1, the V gene TRBV9, with D perhaps TRBD1 (5 bases). This CDR3 has 13 residues. CDR1 is SGDLS, CDR2 YYNGEE, per germline. The V gene lost 2 bases and the J gene lost 4 bases, with 9 bases spanning the gap. CDR3 nucleotides: TGTGCCAGCAGCGTCAGCGACAGCACTGAAGCTTTCTTT. Translated, it gives CASSVSDSTEAFF.

V usage is TRBV11-3 and J usage is TRBJ2-2; 8 nucleotides match TRBD1. This CDR3 is 16 amino acids long. The germline V gene encodes CDR1 SGHNT and CDR2 YENEEA. Losses at the gene ends were 6 bases for V and 1 base for J; bases not matched to a gene: 7. CDR3 residues: CASSYTTGGNTGELFF. The CDR3 nucleotides are TGTGCCAGCAGTTATACTACAGGGGGGAACACCGGGGAGCTGTTTTTT.

V is TRBV9 and J is TRBJ2-5; TRBD1 might be the D (6 bases). This CDR3 has 13 residues. Trimming left V 1 base short and J 5 bases short, with 9 bases between. CDR1 is SGDLS and CDR2 is YYNGEE in the germline V gene. CDR3 in DNA: TGTGCCAGCAGCGTACAGGGGTCGGAGACCCAGTACTTC. This codes for CASSVQGSETQYF.

The V and J genes are TRBV7-6 and TRBJ2-1, with D possibly matching TRBD1 (5 bases). The V gene's germline CDR1 is SGHVS and CDR2 FNYEAQ. Trimming cost V 5 bases and J 0 bases, with 8 bases left between them. CDR3 length: 14 residues. CDR3 protein: CASSARVSYNEQFF. In DNA form, the CDR3 reads TGTGCCAGCAGCGCCAGGGTCTCCTACAATGAGCAGTTCTTC.

The chain employs TRBV4-1 and TRBJ2-7; D is unclear. CDR3 length: 14 residues. CDR1 is MGHRA and CDR2 is YSYEKL in the germline V gene. The V gene lost 0 bases and the J gene lost 2 bases, with 8 bases spanning the gap. Here the CDR3 reads CASSQEPGAYEQYF. In nucleotides, the CDR3 is TGCGCCAGCAGCCAAGAACCAGGCGCCTACGAGCAGTACTTC.

CDR3 coding DNA: TGTGCCAGTAGTATTGGCGACAGTAGAGAGAACATTCAGTACTTC. Translation gives CASSIGDSRENIQYF. The gene calls are TRBV19 and TRBJ2-4; TRBD1 might be the D (5 bases). The CDR3 runs 15 residues. V was trimmed by 3 bases and J by 7 bases, leaving 16 bases between them. Germline values: CDR1 LNHDA, CDR2 SQIVND (reference sequence).

V and J are TRBV10-3 and TRBJ1-2; D call uncertain. Germline assignment: CDR1 ENHRY and CDR2 SYGVKD. The CDR3 consists of 14 residues. Trimming shortened V by 2 bases and J by 1 base, and 8 bases separated the two germline ends. CDR3 DNA: TGTGCCATCAGTGAGACCGTCGGTAACTATGGCTACACCTTC. Translating it yields CAISETVGNYGYTF.

This clone was observed once. The junction shows a germline mismatch at one end, possibly a read error. This sequence joins TRBV11-2 and TRBJ2-2; 11 bases agree with TRBD2. The CDR3 length is 16 residues. The germline V gene encodes CDR1 SGHAT and CDR2 FQNNGV. CDR3 residues: CASTLGTSGATGELFF. CDR3 in DNA: TGTGCCAGCACCTTAGGGACTAGCGGAGCCACCGGGGAGCTGTTTTTT.

This chain links TRBV5-1 with TRBJ1-4; D might be TRBD1 (5 bases). Germline V lookup: CDR1 SGHRS, CDR2 YFSETQ. V lost 4 bases and J 7 bases, leaving 20 bases between the germline ends. The CDR3 loop spans 16 amino acids. The CDR3 loop reads CASSPRATALTEKLFF. The CDR3 nucleotides read TGCGCCAGCAGCCCAAGGGCGACAGCTCTAACTGAAAAACTGTTTTTT. Complete variable domain (other parts from reference TRBV5-1 and TRBJ1-4): KAGVTQTPRYLIKTRGQQVTLSCSPISGHRSVSWYQQTPGQGLQFLFEYFSETQRNKGNFPGRFSGRQFSNSRSEMNVSTLELGDSALYLCASSPRATALTEKLFFGSGTQLSVL.

The chain has TRBV18 and TRBJ2-5; tentatively, D is TRBD1 (5 bases). The CDR3 is made up of 14 amino acids. Trimming pared 5 bases from V and 5 bases from J, leaving 15 bases between. CDR1 KGHSH and CDR2 LQKENI come from the germline V gene. CDR3 protein: CASSDGAGGETQYF. As DNA, the CDR3 is TGTGCCAGCTCAGATGGGGCCGGTGGGGAGACCCAGTACTTC.

This rearrangement joins TRBV18 to TRBJ1-6; TRBD1 might be the D (5 bases). In germline, CDR1 is KGHSH, CDR2 LQKENI. The CDR3 runs to 14 residues. Between the trimmed V and J ends, which lost 3 bases and 3 bases, there was a span of 6 bases. The CDR3 DNA is TGTGCCAGCTCACCTAGGGGCTATAATTCACCCCTCCACTTT. This gives the protein CASSPRGYNSPLHF.

The chain combines TRBV28 with TRBJ1-5; D unclear. Germline CDR1 and CDR2: MDHEN and SYDVKM. The CDR3 has 14 residues. Deletions cut 7 bases from V and 7 bases from J, with 17 bases between. CDR3 protein: CASMIWGEGQPQHF. The CDR3 nucleotides read TGTGCCAGCATGATTTGGGGAGAAGGGCAGCCCCAGCATTTT.

The rearrangement uses TRBV5-1 and TRBJ1-4, with 8 bases identical to TRBD1. With 3 bases clipped from V and 4 bases from J, the junction kept 8 bases outside the gene matches. Germline V lookup: CDR1 SGHRS, CDR2 YFSETQ. The CDR3 runs 16 residues. CDR3 loop: CASSSQGARGNEKLFF. CDR3 bases: TGCGCCAGCAGCTCCCAGGGGGCGCGAGGTAATGAAAAACTGTTTTTT.

This chain joins TRBV19 and TRBJ2-7; 8 bases are shared with TRBD2. V dropped 3 bases and J dropped 5; count of bases not matched to a gene: 9. CDR1 LNHDA and CDR2 SQIVND come from the germline V gene (reference sequence). This CDR3 is 15 amino acids long. The CDR3 nucleotides are TGTGCCAGTAGTATCCCCTTTAGCGGGATCAACGAGCAGTACTTC. It is translated as CASSIPFSGINEQYF.

The chain uses TRBV19 and TRBJ1-2, with D tentatively TRBD1 (5 bases). The CDR3 has 15 amino acids. The V end lost 3 bases, the J end lost 3 bases, and 14 bases lay between the germline ends. Per germline, CDR1 LNHDA and CDR2 SQIVND (reference sequence). This chain's CDR3 is CASSISGTDYYGYTF. The CDR3 bases are TGTGCCAGTAGTATTAGCGGGACCGACTACTATGGCTACACCTTC.

A remark on this clone: Mismatch with germline at one junction end may stem from a read error. This chain's CDR3 is CASRPGTTPLSF. The CDR3, as DNA: TGTGCCAGCAGGCCCGGGACAACACCTCTATCCTTC. The genes are TRBV28 and TRBJ2-7; tentatively, D is TRBD1 (6 bases). CDR1 is MDHEN and CDR2 is SYDVKM in the germline V gene. There are 12 residues in the CDR3.

The CDR3 here is CASSTTRAGNTIYF. Written as DNA, the CDR3 is TGTGCCAGCAGCACGACGAGGGCAGGAAACACCATATATTTT. V gene TRBV9 combines with J gene TRBJ1-3; D is unclear. V was shortened by 4 bases and J by 4 bases, with 12 bases between the two germline ends. Per the germline V gene, CDR1 is SGDLS and CDR2 is YYNGEE. The CDR3 is 14 residues long.